Below are 29 T cell receptor beta chains sequenced from a single sample in a study of graft-versus-host responses after intestinal transplantation. These receptors' antigens are unknown. Method: immunoSEQ multiplex PCR; TCRdb's copy keeps in-frame clones and lacks some. Here the sample spans 40,000 to 60,000 clones, roughly 84% being singletons. The material sequenced was unstimulated CD4+ T cells sorted from spleen or lymph node cells, taken before transplant. The receptors were sampled from a human donor who was the organ donor for an intestinal transplant.

This clone was counted a few times. This sequence joins TRBV5-4 and TRBJ2-7; D ambiguous. This CDR3 has 15 residues. The germline V gene has CDR1 SGHNT and CDR2 YYREEE (reference sequence). Between the trimmed V and J ends, which lost 4 bases and 9 bases, there was a span of 23 bases. The CDR3 sequence: CASSLDRGLLRGQYF. The CDR3 nucleotides read TGTGCCAGCAGCCTGGACCGTGGTTTACTACGAGGGCAGTACTTC.

The gene calls are TRBV4-1 and TRBJ2-1, with TRBD2 matching over 10 bases. There are 15 residues in the CDR3. Losses at the gene ends were 1 base for V and 3 bases for J; bases not matched to a gene: 0. CDR1 is MGHRA and CDR2 is YSYEKL in the germline V gene. DNA for the CDR3: TGCGCCAGCAGCCAAGGACTAGCGGGCTACAATGAGCAGTTCTTC. Protein: CASSQGLAGYNEQFF.

V usage is TRBV30 and J usage is TRBJ2-7, with 9 bases matching TRBD2. Unmatched junction bases numbered 0, after V lost 0 bases and J lost 0 bases. CDR1 is GTSNPN and CDR2 is SVGIG in the germline V gene (reference sequence). The length of the CDR3 is 14 residues. Here the CDR3 DNA reads TGTGCCTGGAGTGTAGCGGGAGGCTCCTACGAGCAGTACTTC. It specifies CAWSVAGGSYEQYF.

J is TRBJ2-7 and V is TRBV12-5, with D perhaps matching TRBD1 (7 bases). The germline V and J ends were trimmed by 7 bases and 1 base, with 17 bases remaining between them. This CDR3 has 15 amino acids. The germline V gene encodes CDR1 LGHNT and CDR2 FRNRAP. CDR3 protein: CASAIGGGISYEQYF. In DNA form, the CDR3 reads TGTGCTAGTGCCATAGGGGGCGGGATTTCCTACGAGCAGTACTTC.

This sequence joins TRBV18 and TRBJ1-5; TRBD1 matches 11 bases. Germline values: CDR1 KGHSH, CDR2 LQKENI. Trimming at V came to 8 bases and at J to 0 bases, leaving 12 bases not matched to a gene. The CDR3 has 18 amino acids. The CDR3 DNA reads TGTGCCAGCGCGGAGGGGACAGGGGGACGGGATAGCAATCAGCCCCAGCATTTT. This sequence encodes CASAEGTGGRDSNQPQHF.

The gene calls are TRBV4-3 and TRBJ2-7; the match to TRBD2 covers 8 bases. The CDR3 has 15 residues. CDR1 and CDR2 from the germline V gene are LGHNA and YSLEER. V was pared by 1 base and J by 0 bases, with 2 bases of the junction left unmatched. The CDR3 protein is CASSQVGTSSYEQYF. CDR3 bases: TGCGCCAGCAGCCAAGTCGGGACTAGCTCCTACGAGCAGTACTTC.

CDR3 residues: CASSIVGTSGRSEQFF. The DNA for the CDR3 is TGTGCCAGTAGTATAGTGGGGACTAGCGGGAGAAGTGAGCAGTTCTTC. The rearrangement links TRBV19 to TRBJ2-1; 14 nucleotides agree with TRBD2. Unmatched junction bases numbered 5, after V lost 1 base and J lost 9 bases. This CDR3 spans 16 amino acids. Looked up from germline, CDR1 is LNHDA and CDR2 is SQIVND (reference sequence). Full variable domain (missing parts from reference TRBV19 and TRBJ2-1): DGGITQSPKYLFRKEGQNVTLSCEQNLNHDAMYWYRQDPGQGLRLIYYSQIVNDFQKGDIAEGYSVSREKKESFPLTVTSAQKNPTAFYLCASSIVGTSGRSEQFFGPGTRLTVL.

This chain's CDR3 is CASSPTGEYGYTF. The CDR3 DNA sequence: TGTGCCAGCAGTCCCACGGGAGAGTATGGCTACACCTTC. V gene TRBV27 combines with J gene TRBJ1-2; no definite D call. CDR1 and CDR2 (germline): MNHEY, SMNVEV (reference sequence). Deletions cut 5 bases from V and 5 bases from J, with 12 bases between. The CDR3 totals 13 residues.

The chain links TRBV10-3 to TRBJ2-1; 7 nucleotides match TRBD1. V shed 4 bases, J shed 9 bases, and the junction held 6 bases outside the gene matches. The CDR3 is 13 residues long. The germline V gene has CDR1 ENHRY and CDR2 SYGVKD. CDR3 residues: CAISGKGGREQFF. The CDR3 DNA reads TGTGCCATCAGTGGGAAAGGGGGCCGTGAGCAGTTCTTC.

This clone was seen only a few times. This chain connects TRBV2 to TRBJ1-3; D not resolved. CDR3 size: 14 residues. V lost 7 bases and J lost 0, with 10 bases in between. Germline values: CDR1 SNHLY, CDR2 FYNNEI. Here the CDR3 reads CASKSLVSGNTIYF. The CDR3 coding sequence is TGTGCCAGCAAGAGCTTGGTCTCTGGAAACACCATATATTTT.

This clone was found once. The chain carries TRBV19 and TRBJ1-2; D ambiguous. The ends were cut back, 3 bases at V and 3 bases at J, with 17 bases in the middle. This CDR3 is 16 amino acids long. The germline V gene has CDR1 LNHDA and CDR2 SQIVND (reference sequence). The CDR3 DNA reads TGTGCCAGTAGTATGGCGATAACGGCTATTTACTATGGCTACACCTTC. It codes for CASSMAITAIYYGYTF.

This clone was picked up one time. The rearrangement uses TRBV5-6 and TRBJ1-1, with 12 bases fitting TRBD1. The CDR3 consists of 17 residues. Germline V gene data show CDR1 as SGHDT and CDR2 as YYEEEE. Losses at the gene ends were 3 bases for V and 3 bases for J; bases not matched to a gene: 9. The CDR3 is CASSSYRDRGQDTEAFF. The CDR3 nucleotides read TGTGCCAGCAGCTCATACCGGGACAGGGGGCAGGACACTGAAGCTTTCTTT.

The sample holds one count of this clone. The V gene is TRBV5-4, the J gene TRBJ1-2, with 11 bases aligning to TRBD1. The length of the CDR3 is 16 residues. V was clipped by 3 bases and J by 7 bases; unmatched bases: 11. CDR1 SGHNT and CDR2 YYREEE come from the germline V gene (reference sequence). The CDR3 sequence: CASSSRTGGFGSGYTF. The CDR3 coding sequence is TGTGCCAGCAGCTCACGGACAGGGGGCTTTGGGAGTGGCTACACCTTC.

The chain carries TRBV6-1 and TRBJ1-6; 12 bases fit TRBD1. The J segment lost 2 bases and the V segment lost 4 bases, leaving 9 bases of the junction unmatched. There are 19 residues in the CDR3. In germline, CDR1 is MNHNS, CDR2 SASEGT. The CDR3 sequence: CASSAAGGQGAAYNSPLHF. The CDR3 DNA follows: TGTGCCAGCAGTGCCGCAGGGGGACAGGGGGCCGCCTATAATTCACCCCTCCACTTT.

The CDR3 DNA reads as TGTGCCAGCAGAAGAACAGGGGGCGCGAACACCGGGGAGCTGTTTTTT. Translation gives CASRRTGGANTGELFF. The chain uses TRBV7-2 and TRBJ2-2, with 9 bases identical to TRBD1. Germline CDR1 SGHTA, CDR2 FQGNSA. The CDR3 spans 16 residues. V lost 6 bases, J lost 0 bases, and 5 bases stayed unmatched.

This chain links TRBV21-1 with TRBJ2-5. The J call could be wrong; TRBJ2-7 is a better fit for the DNA end. TRBV21-1 is an annotated pseudogene. The CDR3 length is 16 residues. CDR3 residues: CASSSTLLHVLDEQYF. The DNA of the CDR3 is TGTGCCAGCAGTAGTACGCTGCTACACGTGTTAGACGAGCAGTACTTC.

Only a few counts were recorded for this clone. This chain joins TRBV7-2 and TRBJ2-3; 9 nucleotides agree with TRBD2. Germline V gene lookup returns CDR1 SGHTA and CDR2 FQGNSA. The ends lost 5 bases at V and 1 base at J; junction bases unmatched: 4. The CDR3 runs 15 residues. CDR3: CASSRASGGTDTQYF. The CDR3 bases are TGTGCCAGCAGCCGCGCTAGCGGGGGCACAGATACGCAGTATTTT.

This chain links TRBV19 with TRBJ2-1; 10 bases agree with TRBD2. This CDR3 is 14 amino acids long. V was clipped by 8 bases and J by 0 bases; unmatched bases: 1. Germline CDR1 reads LNHDA; CDR2 reads SQIVND (reference sequence). The CDR3 spells CASSSGSSYNEQFF. As DNA, the CDR3 is TGTGCCAGTTCTAGCGGGAGCTCCTACAATGAGCAGTTCTTC.

V and J are TRBV29-1 and TRBJ1-2, with D perhaps TRBD1 (5 bases). CDR1 SQVTM and CDR2 ANQGSEA come from the germline V gene. V dropped 1 base and J dropped 1 base, with 31 bases sitting between them. There are 21 residues in the CDR3. The CDR3, as DNA: TGCAGCGTTGAAGTATCCGCCAGGGAAAGGTTGCTTGGATTCGGTAACTATGGCTACACCTTC. This sequence encodes CSVEVSARERLLGFGNYGYTF. Full variable domain (missing parts from reference TRBV29-1 and TRBJ1-2): SAVISQKPSRDICQRGTSLTIQCQVDSQVTMMFWYRQQPGQSLTLIATANQGSEATYESGFVIDKFPISRPNLTFSTLTVSNMSPEDSSIYLCSVEVSARERLLGFGNYGYTFGSGTRLTVV.

This clone was observed a single time. This chain connects TRBV5-5 to TRBJ2-1; the D gene is possibly TRBD2 (6 bases). V was trimmed by 4 bases and J by 12 bases, leaving 11 bases between them. The CDR3 is 11 residues long. The germline V gene encodes CDR1 SGHKS and CDR2 YYEKEE (reference sequence). The DNA of the CDR3 is TGTGCCAGCAGCCGGGGGTTTGGGCAGTTCTTC. Translated, it gives CASSRGFGQFF.

This clone was seen only a few times. One end of the junction does not line up with germline, which may come from a read error. The rearrangement uses TRBV30 and TRBJ2-2; tentatively, D is TRBD1 (7 bases). In germline, CDR1 is GTSNPN, CDR2 SVGIG (reference sequence). The CDR3 sequence is 13 residues long. The CDR3 protein is CAWFGQVPGGLFF. The CDR3 nucleotides read TGTGCCTGGTTTGGACAGGTTCCCGGGGGGCTGTTTTTT.

About this clone: Other DNA sequences in this specimen translate into the identical CDR3. V and J are TRBV5-1 and TRBJ1-2; D possibly corresponds to TRBD1 (5 bases). V was trimmed by 4 bases and J by 4 bases, leaving 11 bases between them. CDR1 is SGHRS and CDR2 is YFSETQ in the germline V gene. The CDR3 has 13 amino acids. The CDR3 is CASSIGTGYGYTF. DNA for the CDR3: TGCGCCAGCAGCATCGGGACGGGCTATGGCTACACCTTC.

This chain joins TRBV18 and TRBJ1-1; D is ambiguous. In germline, CDR1 is KGHSH, CDR2 LQKENI. The CDR3 extends over 13 amino acids. V was cut by 3 bases and J by 1 base, with 6 bases left in between. DNA of the CDR3: TGTGCCAGCTCACCCTCGGGGAACACTGAAGCTTTCTTT. Its protein is CASSPSGNTEAFF.

The J gene is TRBJ2-7, the V gene TRBV10-1; D unresolved. With 4 bases removed from V and 7 bases from J, the gap between germline ends came to 14 bases. Germline CDR1 is WNHNN and CDR2 is SYGVQD (reference sequence). The CDR3 has 13 residues. CDR3 residues: CASSAGPLWEQYF. The CDR3 DNA follows: TGCGCCAGCAGTGCCGGTCCCTTGTGGGAGCAGTACTTC.

This clone was picked up one time. The V call is TRBV6-5, the J call TRBJ1-1; tentatively, D is TRBD1 (5 bases). Germline assignment: CDR1 MNHEY and CDR2 SVGAGI. The CDR3 has 14 residues. The V and J ends lost 2 bases and 6 bases respectively, with 13 bases between them. Here the CDR3 reads CASSYDPGPPEAFF. As DNA, the CDR3 is TGTGCCAGCAGTTACGATCCGGGACCACCTGAAGCTTTCTTT.

This chain joins TRBV6-5 and TRBJ1-6; 7 positions match TRBD1. V dropped 5 bases and J dropped 7; count of bases not matched to a gene: 5. The CDR3 totals 14 residues. Germline loops: CDR1 MNHEY, CDR2 SVGAGI. The CDR3 region is CASSMGQINSPLHF. The CDR3 DNA is TGTGCCAGCAGTATGGGACAGATCAATTCACCCCTCCACTTT.

This clone was found a few times. The chain is built from TRBV9 and TRBJ2-3; TRBD2 aligns across 8 bases. The CDR3 is 15 amino acids. J was trimmed by 6 bases and V by 2 bases; bases with no gene match: 8. The germline V gene has CDR1 SGDLS and CDR2 YYNGEE. Written as DNA, the CDR3 is TGTGCCAGCAGCGTTCGGGGGGGGGCCCCCGATACGCAGTATTTT. Encoded protein: CASSVRGGAPDTQYF. Complete variable domain (other parts from reference TRBV9 and TRBJ2-3): DSGVTQTPKHLITATGQRVTLRCSPRSGDLSVYWYQQSLDQGLQFLIQYYNGEERAKGNILERFSAQQFPDLHSELNLSSLELGDSALYFCASSVRGGAPDTQYFGPGTRLTVL.

This clone appeared a few times. The V and J genes are TRBV4-1 and TRBJ1-3; maybe TRBD1 (5 bases). In germline, CDR1 is MGHRA, CDR2 YSYEKL. This CDR3 contains 14 residues. V was trimmed by 1 base and J by 3 bases, leaving 7 bases between them. The CDR3 protein is CASSQARDGNTIYF. DNA of the CDR3: TGCGCCAGCAGCCAAGCCAGGGATGGAAACACCATATATTTT.

The chain couples TRBV2 to TRBJ2-2; 8 bases fit TRBD2. The CDR3 is made up of 17 amino acids. Germline CDR1 reads SNHLY; CDR2 reads FYNNEI. Germline trimming cut 0 bases from V and 5 bases from J; bases unmatched to any gene: 8. The CDR3 bases are TGTGCCAGCAGTGAAGCGCTTCTGGCTAGCGGGACCGGGGAGCTGTTTTTT. As protein: CASSEALLASGTGELFF.